A single sample gave rise to the 26 T cell receptor beta chains below, sequenced in a study of T cells in Graves' hyperthyroidism and ophthalmopathy. Amplification of TCR beta CDR3 regions was performed using RNA transcripts as template. RT-PCR in the first round (using the HTBI primer set) targeted the TCR CDR3. A single record per CDR3 protein comes from TCRdb applying MiXCR to the multiplex PCR reads. The sample comprises approximately 330,000 distinct CDR3 sequences, around 20% of which are singletons, and over 40% rests with the top ten. Sequenced: blood. These receptors all stem from a woman in her forties or fifties with Graves' hyperthyroidism.

The chain has TRBV7-2 and TRBJ2-1; perhaps D is TRBD1 or TRBD2 (5 bases each). V was cut by 2 bases and J by 9 bases, with 17 bases left in between. The CDR3 contains 15 residues. CDR1 and CDR2 from the germline V gene are SGHTA and FQGNSA. In nucleotides, the CDR3 is TGTGCCAGCAGCTTAAGCGGAAAGGGGATTAGTGAGCAGTTCTTC. Translation gives CASSLSGKGISEQFF.

This clonotype came up many times. This chain links TRBV20-1 with TRBJ2-3; D uncertain. Germline CDR1 and CDR2: DFQATT and SNEGSKA (reference sequence). The CDR3 runs 16 residues. Between the trimmed V and J ends, which lost 2 bases and 2 bases, there was a span of 17 bases. The CDR3 reads CSARHTTLRHTDTQYF. CDR3 coding DNA: TGCAGTGCTAGACATACCACCCTTAGGCACACAGATACGCAGTATTTT.

This clonotype was detected only a few times. V gene TRBV18 combines with J gene TRBJ1-1, with unresolved D. Germline values: CDR1 KGHSH, CDR2 LQKENI. V shed 2 bases and J shed 4 bases, with 8 bases lying between them. The CDR3 has 13 residues. CDR3 protein: CASSPKPATEAFF. The CDR3 DNA is TGTGCCAGCTCACCAAAACCGGCCACTGAAGCTTTCTTT.

Many counts were recorded for this clonotype. J is TRBJ2-1 and V is TRBV29-1; 8 nucleotides agree with TRBD2. CDR1 SQVTM and CDR2 ANQGSEA come from the germline V gene. With 7 bases clipped from V and 4 bases from J, the junction kept 9 bases outside the gene matches. The CDR3 covers 14 residues. CDR3 region: CSAGLAGPYNEQFF. The DNA for the CDR3 is TGCAGCGCTGGGCTAGCGGGCCCATACAATGAGCAGTTCTTC.

This clonotype was detected a few times. The genes are TRBV2 and TRBJ2-1; no clear D gene. This CDR3 comprises 13 residues. The V end lost 7 bases, the J end lost 9 bases, and 16 bases lay between the germline ends. Germline V CDR1 and CDR2: SNHLY, FYNNEI. The CDR3 loop is CASNGPFEVEQFF. CDR3 DNA sequence: TGTGCCAGCAATGGACCATTTGAGGTTGAGCAGTTCTTC.

This clonotype was detected ten times or more. The chain combines TRBV19 with TRBJ2-1; possible D gene TRBD2, 7 bases. The CDR3 has 15 amino acids. Trimming took 6 bases from V and 8 from J, leaving 20 bases between them. The V gene's germline CDR1 is LNHDA and CDR2 SQIVND (reference sequence). The CDR3 coding sequence is TGTGCCAGTAGAGGGGGGGCAGGAGTTTCGGATGAGCAGTTCTTC. Translating gives CASRGGAGVSDEQFF.

This clonotype was found many times. This chain connects TRBV28 to TRBJ2-7, with D unclear. The CDR3 length is 14 residues. V lost 5 bases to trimming and J lost 4 bases, with 15 bases between them. The germline V gene has CDR1 MDHEN and CDR2 SYDVKM. The DNA of the CDR3 is TGTGCCAGCAGTCCAGGAATCACTCCATACGAGCAGTACTTC. Translation gives CASSPGITPYEQYF.

This clonotype was observed at least ten times. The chain combines TRBV5-1 with TRBJ2-3, with 7 nucleotides matching TRBD2. Looked up from germline, CDR1 is SGHRS and CDR2 is YFSETQ. CDR3 length equals 16 residues. With 4 bases clipped from V and 1 base from J, the junction kept 9 bases outside the gene matches. The CDR3 reads CASSPDILAGTDTQYF. As DNA, the CDR3 is TGCGCCAGCAGCCCGGACATCCTAGCGGGCACAGATACGCAGTATTTT.

About this clonotype itself: A much larger clone lies one base from this, so it may be a read error. V usage is TRBV2 and J usage is TRBJ2-7, with D possibly being TRBD2 (6 bases). Germline V gene data show CDR1 as SNHLY and CDR2 as FYNNEI. There are 14 residues in the CDR3. Here the CDR3 DNA reads TGTGCCAGCATCGGGACCCCCGGAGGGTACGAGCAGTGCTTC. It is translated as CASIGTPGGYEQCF. Complete variable domain (other parts from reference TRBV2 and TRBJ2-7): EPEVTQTPSHQVTQMGQEVILRCVPISNHLYFYWYRQILGQKVEFLVSFYNNEISEKSEIFDDQFSVERPDGSNFTLKIRSTKLEDSAMYFCASIGTPGGYEQCFGPGTRLTVT.

This clonotype was observed many times. The CDR3 region is CASSLSGSRREQYF. The CDR3 nucleotides read TGTGCCAGCAGCCTCAGCGGATCGCGAAGGGAGCAGTACTTC. The V call is TRBV11-1, the J call TRBJ2-7; D is possibly TRBD2 (5 bases). Germline V CDR1 and CDR2: SGHAT, FQDESV (reference sequence). V shed 5 bases and J shed 7 bases, with 18 bases lying between them. The CDR3 covers 14 residues.

This clonotype came up many times. This chain uses TRBV4-1 with TRBJ1-2; D is uncertain. Germline V gene data show CDR1 as MGHRA and CDR2 as YSYEKL. Trimming removed 3 bases at V and 0 bases at J, with 11 bases between. This CDR3 comprises 15 residues. As DNA, the CDR3 is TGCGCCAGCAGCCAGCCCACACGGCCTAACTATGGCTACACCTTC. Its protein is CASSQPTRPNYGYTF.

About this clonotype: The CDR3 end shows no conserved phenylalanine or tryptophan, and so a read error is likely. The chain carries TRBV10-3 and TRBJ2-1, with D tentatively TRBD2 (6 bases). V lost 7 bases and J lost 2, with 12 bases in between. Germline values: CDR1 ENHRY, CDR2 SYGVKD. CDR3 length equals 14 residues. In nucleotides, the CDR3 is TGTGCCATCAATCGGGGGAACCCCTACAATGAGCAGTTCCTC. The encoded protein is CAINRGNPYNEQFL.

This clonotype has just a few counts. V usage is TRBV12-3 or TRBV12-4 and J usage is TRBJ2-3; 10 bases are shared with TRBD2. The CDR3 contains 15 residues. V was pared by 7 bases and J by 0 bases, with 4 bases of the junction left unmatched. CDR3 nucleotide sequence: TGTGCCAGCATCCGAGCGGGAGGGAGCACAGATACGCAGTATTTT. Protein product: CASIRAGGSTDTQYF.

This clonotype was seen ten or more times. The V and J genes are TRBV6-1 and TRBJ1-3; D is possibly TRBD1 (5 bases). The CDR3 is made up of 17 amino acids. CDR1 and CDR2 (germline): MNHNS, SASEGT. V lost 6 bases and J 0 bases, leaving 18 bases between the germline ends. CDR3 in DNA: TGTGCCAGCAGGATGGGGCTGTCAGTACTCTCTGGAAACACCATATATTTT. Its protein is CASRMGLSVLSGNTIYF.

The chain is built from TRBV28 and TRBJ2-7, with 7 bases identical to TRBD1. CDR1 and CDR2 from the germline V gene are MDHEN and SYDVKM. The CDR3 totals 13 residues. With V trimmed by 3 bases and J by 5 bases, 4 bases remained unmatched. The CDR3 nucleotides read TGTGCCAGCAGTTTCCCTGACAGGGACGAGCAGTACTTC. It yields the protein CASSFPDRDEQYF.

The chain couples TRBV6-5 to TRBJ1-5, with 7 bases matching TRBD1. The CDR3 sequence is 15 residues long. V lost 5 bases, J lost 6 bases, and 10 bases stayed unmatched. Per germline, CDR1 MNHEY and CDR2 SVGAGI. CDR3 sequence (DNA): TGTGCCAGCAGTATACCGGCAGGGGGGGGTCAGCCCCAGCATTTT. Its protein product is CASSIPAGGGQPQHF.

This clonotype came up many times. This chain connects TRBV15 to TRBJ2-7; the D gene is possibly TRBD1 (5 bases). Germline V CDR1 and CDR2: LNHNV, YYDKDF (reference sequence). Trimming pared 5 bases from V and 0 bases from J, leaving 11 bases between. The CDR3 has 14 residues. Here the CDR3 DNA reads TGTGCCACCAGCCCGAGGACACACTCCTACGAGCAGTACTTC. Its translation is CATSPRTHSYEQYF.

In DNA, the CDR3 is TGCGCCAGCAGCCGCCGACAGGGGAACACTGAAGCTTTCTTT. It translates to CASSRRQGNTEAFF. The rearrangement links TRBV4-1 to TRBJ1-1; 7 bases map to TRBD1. This CDR3 is built from 14 residues. The J segment lost 1 base and the V segment lost 4 bases, leaving 3 bases of the junction unmatched. Germline CDR1 MGHRA, CDR2 YSYEKL.

CDR3 DNA sequence: TGCAGTGCTAGGACTCTCGACTATAATTCACCCCTCCACTTT. This codes for CSARTLDYNSPLHF. This sequence joins TRBV20-1 and TRBJ1-6; no definite D call. V lost 3 bases, J lost 3 bases, and 9 bases lay in between. Germline lookup yields CDR1 DFQATT and CDR2 SNEGSKA (reference sequence). The CDR3 length is 14 residues.

This clonotype has a count of ten or more. The chain uses TRBV18 and TRBJ2-1; D gene uncertain. The CDR3 covers 12 residues. Trimming pared 3 bases from V and 5 bases from J, leaving 5 bases between. CDR1 and CDR2 (germline): KGHSH, LQKENI. CDR3 amino acids: CASSPGHNEQFF. The CDR3 region has the DNA TGTGCCAGCTCACCGGGCCACAATGAGCAGTTCTTC.

This clonotype occurred a few times. The chain recombines TRBV20-1 with TRBJ2-7; TRBD1 agrees at 11 bases. Germline V gives CDR1 DFQATT, CDR2 SNEGSKA (reference sequence). V lost 7 bases and J lost 5; bases outside the gene matches: 7. This CDR3 contains 13 residues. In nucleotides, the CDR3 is TGCAGTGGTCCGGGACAGGGGGACCACGAGCAGTACTTC. Residues: CSGPGQGDHEQYF.

This rearrangement joins TRBV3-1 to TRBJ2-7, with D possibly TRBD1 on 5 matching bases. Trimming shortened V by 5 bases and J by 6 bases, and 17 bases separated the two germline ends. This CDR3 region has 14 residues. CDR1 and CDR2 from the germline V gene are LGHDT and YNNKEL (reference sequence). The CDR3 sequence is CASSELGQGGEQYF. The CDR3 bases are TGTGCCAGCAGCGAGCTGGGCCAGGGTGGCGAGCAGTACTTC.

The V gene is TRBV27, the J gene TRBJ2-5; 9 bases are shared with TRBD2. Losses at the gene ends were 5 bases for V and 2 bases for J; bases not matched to a gene: 6. The CDR3 totals 15 residues. The germline CDR1 and CDR2 sequences are MNHEY and SMNVEV (reference sequence). The DNA for the CDR3 is TGTGCCAGCAGTGTGACTAGCGGCCTGCAAGAGACCCAGTACTTC. Translating gives CASSVTSGLQETQYF.

This chain joins TRBV29-1 and TRBJ2-1, with 8 nucleotides matching TRBD2. V gave up 8 bases and J gave up 0 bases; unmatched junction bases: 9. Per germline, CDR1 SQVTM and CDR2 ANQGSEA. This CDR3 has 15 residues. This CDR3 is CSSLPGLDSYNEQFF. The CDR3 region has the DNA TGCAGCTCACTCCCGGGACTAGACTCCTACAATGAGCAGTTCTTC.

The J gene is TRBJ1-2, the V gene TRBV27; 7 bases agree with TRBD1. With V trimmed by 2 bases and J by 4 bases, 7 bases remained unmatched. Germline V gene lookup returns CDR1 MNHEY and CDR2 SMNVEV (reference sequence). This CDR3 region has 15 residues. The CDR3 reads CASSLTRGQSYGYTF. In DNA form, the CDR3 reads TGTGCCAGCAGTTTAACAAGGGGGCAATCCTATGGCTACACCTTC.

This clonotype was detected many times. Here the CDR3 reads CASTRQGLGVNEQYF. The CDR3 region has the DNA TGTGCCAGTACGAGACAGGGGTTGGGAGTCAACGAGCAGTACTTC. The V gene is TRBV19, the J gene TRBJ2-7; 8 bases are shared with TRBD1. Germline CDR1 reads LNHDA; CDR2 reads SQIVND (reference sequence). This CDR3 comprises 15 residues. J was trimmed by 5 bases and V by 7 bases; bases with no gene match: 13.